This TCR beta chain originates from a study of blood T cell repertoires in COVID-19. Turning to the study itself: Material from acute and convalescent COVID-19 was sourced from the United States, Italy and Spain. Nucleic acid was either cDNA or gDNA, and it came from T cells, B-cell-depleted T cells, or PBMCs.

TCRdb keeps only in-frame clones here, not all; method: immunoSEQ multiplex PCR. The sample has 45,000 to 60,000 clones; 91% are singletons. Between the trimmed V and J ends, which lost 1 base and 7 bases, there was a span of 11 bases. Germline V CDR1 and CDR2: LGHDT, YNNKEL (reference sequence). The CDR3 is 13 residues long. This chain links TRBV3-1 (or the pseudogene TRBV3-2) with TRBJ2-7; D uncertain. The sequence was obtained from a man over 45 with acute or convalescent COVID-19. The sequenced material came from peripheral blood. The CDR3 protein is CASSQVPDGEQYF. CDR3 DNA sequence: TGTGCCAGCAGCCAAGTCCCAGACGGGGAGCAGTACTTC.